This TCR beta chain was identified during a study of control samples from healthy donors and cancer patients. Germline V gives CDR1 KGHSH, CDR2 LQKENI. The ends were cut back, 6 bases at V and 7 bases at J, with 31 bases in the middle. This CDR3 has 20 residues. Using immunoSEQ multiplex PCR, the repertoire was profiled, and TCRdb retains in-frame clones only, with some absent. This sample has around 110,000 clones, with around 89% found just once. The sample consisted of PBMCs. V usage is TRBV18 and J usage is TRBJ1-6; D perhaps matches TRBD1 (5 bases). This receptor was identified in a woman aged 50 to 65 with colorectal cancer. Here the CDR3 reads CASSPLGAGRSSGWNSPLHF. CDR3 coding DNA: TGTGCCAGCTCCCCGCTAGGGGCAGGGAGATCATCTGGTTGGAATTCACCCCTCCACTTT. Drawing the rest from reference TRBV18 and TRBJ1-6, the complete variable domain is NAGVMQNPRHLVRRRGQEARLRCSPMKGHSHVYWYRQLPEEGLKFMVYLQKENIIDESGMPKERFSAEFPKEGPSILRIQQVVRGDSAAYFCASSPLGAGRSSGWNSPLHFGNGTRLTVT.